This T cell receptor beta chain was profiled in a study of OX40 agonist ivuxolimab in advanced cancers. With V trimmed by 3 bases and J by 6 bases, 6 bases remained unmatched. This CDR3 is 14 amino acids long. Germline assignment: CDR1 SGHRS and CDR2 YFSETQ. Points from the study as a whole: Circulating CD4+ and CD8+ T cells showed clonal expansion by week 6 at 0.1 to 3.0 mg/kg. Partial responders receiving 0.1-3.0 mg/kg showed among the lowest clonal expansion.

This clone came up once. What it binds is not known. Sequencing was performed with immunoSEQ multiplex PCR; in TCRdb, only in-frame clones are kept and a portion is missing. The data contain over 80,000 clones, 70% to 90% of them singletons. The source is an adult with an advanced solid tumor such as melanoma, head and neck, liver or kidney cancer. The material sequenced was CD4+ or CD8+ T cells sorted from blood, taken in a trial of the OX40 agonist ivuxolimab. The J gene is TRBJ2-3, the V gene TRBV5-1, with 8 bases that match TRBD2. CDR3: CASSWREAVDTQYF. The CDR3 DNA reads as TGCGCCAGCAGCTGGCGGGAGGCCGTGGATACGCAGTATTTT.